The 17 T cell receptor beta chains below come from one sample, sequenced in a study of Graves' ophthalmopathy and Graves' hyperthyroidism (dated by TCRdb to 2016 to 2019). Sequencing was carried out with an Illumina HiSeq 2000. For repertoire sequencing, the TCR beta CDR3 regions were amplified from RNA transcripts. A first-round RT-PCR used HTBI primers with the Qiagen OneStep RT-PCR kit, followed by a second-round multiplex PCR, size selection and purification. TCRdb reprocessed the public reads (quality trimming at Q25 with fastp, clone calling with MiXCR) and kept in-frame beta chains. Each CDR3 protein gets just one entry, which takes the most common genes and DNA from the rows behind it. A total of hundreds of thousands of distinct CDR3 sequences appear in this sample, 22% of them only once. The leading ten clones occupy about 6.6% of the sample. Sequenced sample: peripheral blood. All receptors derive from a woman between 18 and 29 years old with stable Graves' hyperthyroidism. Some clones in this sample may be carry-over from other donors' samples. Donor details come from another sample of the same person, matched by shared clones.

This clonotype occurred many times. The J gene is TRBJ2-5, the V gene TRBV10-3; D not resolved. V was cut by 2 bases and J by 2 bases, with 6 bases left in between. Germline V lookup: CDR1 ENHRY, CDR2 SYGVKD. The CDR3 is made up of 13 amino acids. The CDR3 is CAISELEQETQYF. In DNA form, the CDR3 reads TGTGCCATCAGTGAGCTGGAGCAAGAGACCCAGTACTTC.

This clonotype was picked up many times. This rearrangement joins TRBV19 to TRBJ1-5; D gene unclear. Germline V lookup: CDR1 LNHDA, CDR2 SQIVND (reference sequence). Trimming shortened V by 3 bases and J by 3 bases, and 12 bases separated the two germline ends. The CDR3 spans 15 residues. As DNA, the CDR3 is TGTGCCAGTAGTATTGTTGGCAGTAACAATCAGCCCCAGCATTTT. It translates to CASSIVGSNNQPQHF.

This clonotype was counted at least ten times. J is TRBJ2-7 and V is TRBV6-2 or TRBV6-3; TRBD1 matches 9 bases. The CDR3 totals 15 residues. V was clipped by 5 bases and J by 5 bases; unmatched bases: 10. Germline V gene lookup returns CDR1 MNHEY and CDR2 SVGEGT. The CDR3 sequence: CASSQSGTGSNEQYF. In DNA form, the CDR3 reads TGTGCCAGCAGTCAGAGCGGGACAGGGAGCAACGAGCAGTACTTC.

This sequence joins TRBV3-1 and TRBJ1-1; 7 positions agree with TRBD1. Per germline, CDR1 LGHDT and CDR2 YNNKEL (reference sequence). V shed 4 bases, J shed 1 base, and the junction held 6 bases outside the gene matches. There are 15 residues in the CDR3. The CDR3 nucleotides read TGTGCCAGCAGCCGGGGGACAGCAACGAACACTGAAGCTTTCTTT. As protein: CASSRGTATNTEAFF.

This clonotype was recorded many times. CDR3 nucleotide sequence: TGTGCCAGCAGCTCCGATAGTGGCAATCAGCCCCAGCATTTT. It specifies CASSSDSGNQPQHF. The chain carries TRBV7-8 and TRBJ1-5; D is uncertain. Germline lookup yields CDR1 SGHVS and CDR2 FQNEAQ. The CDR3 has 14 amino acids. The V and J ends lost 4 bases and 2 bases respectively, with 9 bases between them.

The J gene is TRBJ2-2, the V gene TRBV9; the match to TRBD2 covers 9 bases. Germline V gene sequence: CDR1 SGDLS, CDR2 YYNGEE. Trimming cost V 7 bases and J 4 bases; bases outside gene matches: 5. The length of the CDR3 is 14 residues. CDR3 region: CASQLAGTTGELFF. The CDR3 nucleotides read TGTGCCAGCCAGCTAGCGGGAACCACCGGGGAGCTGTTTTTT.

Many counts were recorded for this clonotype. J is TRBJ1-5 and V is TRBV6-5; D ambiguous. The CDR3 loop spans 15 amino acids. V lost 0 bases to trimming and J lost 4 bases, with 10 bases between them. The germline V gene encodes CDR1 MNHEY and CDR2 SVGAGI. Here the CDR3 reads CASSYSYRNNQPQHF. In DNA, the CDR3 is TGTGCCAGCAGTTACTCGTATAGAAATAATCAGCCCCAGCATTTT.

This clonotype has at least ten counts. The chain recombines TRBV12-3 or TRBV12-4 with TRBJ2-7; 9 bases map to TRBD1. The J segment lost 0 bases and the V segment lost 3 bases, leaving 6 bases of the junction unmatched. The CDR3 is 16 residues long. The CDR3, as DNA: TGTGCCAGCAGTTTGGAACAGGGGGCTTTCTCCTACGAGCAGTACTTC. Translated, it gives CASSLEQGAFSYEQYF.

A few counts support this clonotype. The V call is TRBV28, the J call TRBJ1-2, with 9 positions matching TRBD1. Germline CDR1 reads MDHEN; CDR2 reads SYDVKM. V was pared by 10 bases and J by 4 bases, with 10 bases of the junction left unmatched. This CDR3 has 14 amino acids. CDR3 residues: CATEPGQGRYGYTF. In DNA, the CDR3 is TGTGCCACCGAACCGGGACAGGGCCGCTATGGCTACACCTTC.

This clonotype has at least ten counts. The rearrangement joins TRBV28 to TRBJ1-5; no clear D. V was pared by 2 bases and J by 7 bases, with 18 bases between. The CDR3 runs 16 residues. Germline lookup yields CDR1 MDHEN and CDR2 SYDVKM. CDR3 residues: CASSLQRLGRYQPQHF. In DNA form, the CDR3 reads TGTGCCAGCAGTTTACAACGGTTGGGGAGGTACCAGCCCCAGCATTTT.

This chain links TRBV11-2 with TRBJ2-5; 11 nucleotides line up with TRBD1. V trimming: 4 bases; J trimming: 10 bases; junction bases outside the gene matches: 11. Per germline, CDR1 SGHAT and CDR2 FQNNGV. The CDR3 loop spans 15 amino acids. CDR3 sequence: CASSSMGQGGEDQYF. The DNA of the CDR3 is TGTGCCAGCAGCTCCATGGGACAGGGGGGTGAGGACCAGTACTTC.

J is TRBJ2-7 and V is TRBV6-1; 8 nucleotides align to TRBD1. V was pared by 6 bases and J by 3 bases, with 7 bases of the junction left unmatched. Germline CDR1 reads MNHNS; CDR2 reads SASEGT. CDR3 length: 14 residues. For the CDR3, the DNA is TGTGCCAGCAGGGGACAGGCAATTTACTACGAGCAGTACTTC. Encoded protein: CASRGQAIYYEQYF.

This clonotype was seen repeatedly, ten times or more. This chain connects TRBV28 to TRBJ1-2; D may be TRBD1 (6 bases). V lost 4 bases and J lost 8, with 17 bases in between. Germline V lookup: CDR1 MDHEN, CDR2 SYDVKM. This CDR3 contains 14 residues. The CDR3, as DNA: TGTGCCAGCAGTTCCTCTCACAGGGAGCGGGGCTACACCTTC. Translating gives CASSSSHRERGYTF.

This sequence joins TRBV9 and TRBJ2-2; 9 bases agree with TRBD2. The CDR3 consists of 20 residues. V was pared by 0 bases and J by 4 bases, with 16 bases of the junction left unmatched. In germline, CDR1 is SGDLS, CDR2 YYNGEE. This CDR3 is CASSVGVVAGEVKGTGELFF. In DNA, the CDR3 is TGTGCCAGCAGCGTAGGAGTGGTAGCGGGAGAAGTAAAGGGCACCGGGGAGCTGTTTTTT.

This clonotype was counted at least ten times. The chain is built from TRBV6-5 and TRBJ2-5, with D perhaps TRBD1 or TRBD2 (5 bases each). Trimming removed 5 bases at V and 4 bases at J, with 20 bases between. The V gene's germline CDR1 is MNHEY and CDR2 SVGAGI. This CDR3 is 16 amino acids long. CDR3 coding DNA: TGTGCCAGCAGTACCTATAGGGCAGGGAGTAGAGAGACCCAGTACTTC. Its translation: CASSTYRAGSRETQYF.

This clonotype was seen only a few times. V gene TRBV12-3 or TRBV12-4 combines with J gene TRBJ1-2; 7 bases line up with TRBD1. Trimming removed 5 bases from V and 3 bases from J; junction bases left unmatched: 12. This CDR3 has 16 amino acids. CDR3 bases: TGTGCCAGCAGTCTAGTAGGGGGCGCGGAGTACTATGGCTACACCTTC. It codes for CASSLVGGAEYYGYTF.

The table lists this clonotype with many counts. The rearrangement joins TRBV27 to TRBJ2-5, with TRBD2 matching over 11 bases. J lost 4 bases, V lost 5 bases, and 3 bases had no gene match. The CDR3 totals 14 residues. Germline values: CDR1 MNHEY, CDR2 SMNVEV (reference sequence). CDR3 in DNA: TGTGCCAGCAGTGCTAGCGGGGGGACAGAGACCCAGTACTTC. Translated: CASSASGGTETQYF.